The 22 T cell receptor beta chains reported below all come from one sample, sequenced in a study of shared clonotypes between healthy human individuals. The method was immunoSEQ multiplex PCR; TCRdb's version includes in-frame clones alone and lacks a portion of them. The table records 1.5 million to 2.5 million clones, over 85% of them present only once. Positively selected for CCR7, the CD45RO-negative cells used as naive CD8 cells excluded terminally differentiated effector memory CD45RA+ cells. The sample consisted of naive CD8+ T cells sorted from blood. These receptors came from a man younger than 35 in good health.

V and J are TRBV10-3 and TRBJ1-1, with 9 bases identical to TRBD1. The CDR3 length is 15 residues. Germline V gives CDR1 ENHRY, CDR2 SYGVKD. Trimming at V came to 5 bases and at J to 4 bases, leaving 8 bases not matched to a gene. As DNA, the CDR3 is TGTGCCATCAGTCCCACAGGGGGCGAGGTCACTGAAGCTTTCTTT. It codes for CAISPTGGEVTEAFF.

The chain recombines TRBV9 with TRBJ2-3; D ambiguous. V dropped 0 bases and J dropped 6 bases, with 11 bases sitting between them. The CDR3 sequence is 14 residues long. The germline V gene encodes CDR1 SGDLS and CDR2 YYNGEE. The CDR3 loop is CASSVGKGMDTQYF. The CDR3 coding sequence is TGTGCCAGCAGCGTAGGTAAGGGAATGGATACGCAGTATTTT.

This clone appeared once. The chain carries TRBV7-9 and TRBJ2-5; D gene ambiguous. Germline-derived CDR1 and CDR2 are SEHNR and FQNEAQ (reference sequence). This CDR3 spans 14 amino acids. Trimming removed 1 base at V and 2 bases at J, with 8 bases between. The CDR3: CASSLDLDQETQYF. CDR3 nucleotides: TGTGCCAGCAGCTTAGACCTAGATCAAGAGACCCAGTACTTC.

The chain employs TRBV7-8 and TRBJ2-3, with D maybe TRBD2 (6 bases). The germline V and J ends were trimmed by 4 bases and 3 bases, with 20 bases remaining between them. Germline CDR1 SGHVS, CDR2 FQNEAQ. There are 17 residues in the CDR3. The CDR3 DNA is TGTGCCAGCAGCTCCCCCCCGGGGCAGGGACTTACAGATACGCAGTATTTT. Translating it yields CASSSPPGQGLTDTQYF.

This chain connects TRBV19 to TRBJ1-6, with unresolved D. This CDR3 contains 14 residues. Germline-derived CDR1 and CDR2 are LNHDA and SQIVND (reference sequence). V was shortened by 0 bases and J by 8 bases, with 8 bases between the two germline ends. The CDR3 loop reads CASSIEDGDSPLHF. In nucleotides, the CDR3 is TGTGCCAGTAGTATAGAGGACGGAGATTCACCCCTCCACTTT.

The rearrangement uses TRBV7-8 and TRBJ2-7; 9 bases match TRBD2. From germline, CDR1 is SGHVS and CDR2 FQNEAQ. The CDR3 consists of 16 residues. V dropped 5 bases and J dropped 0; count of bases not matched to a gene: 8. The DNA for the CDR3 is TGTGCCAGCAGCCCCCGACTAGCGGCTTTCTCCTACGAGCAGTACTTC. It specifies CASSPRLAAFSYEQYF.

This rearrangement joins TRBV11-2 to TRBJ2-7, with D uncertain. Germline V gene data show CDR1 as SGHAT and CDR2 as FQNNGV. Trimming removed 2 bases from V and 4 bases from J, with 12 bases in between. The CDR3 has 14 residues. CDR3 DNA sequence: TGTGCCAGCAGCTTATCCTCAGACGGGTACGAGCAGTACTTC. The encoded protein is CASSLSSDGYEQYF.

CDR3 sequence (DNA): TGTGCCACCAATGCGGACAGAACCTATAATTCACCCCTCCACTTT. Protein: CATNADRTYNSPLHF. The rearrangement uses TRBV6-1 and TRBJ1-6; tentatively, D is TRBD1 (6 bases). Looked up from germline, CDR1 is MNHNS and CDR2 is SASEGT. The CDR3 consists of 15 residues. Trimming shortened V by 10 bases and J by 2 bases, and 15 bases separated the two germline ends.

This clone occurred once. J is TRBJ1-4 and V is TRBV7-9, with a tentative D call TRBD1 (6 bases). The length of the CDR3 is 14 residues. Trimming cost V 5 bases and J 7 bases, with 14 bases left between them. Germline V lookup: CDR1 SEHNR, CDR2 FQNEAQ (reference sequence). As DNA, the CDR3 is TGTGCCAGCAGCGCCCCAGGGGCAGGTGAAAAACTGTTTTTT. Amino acids: CASSAPGAGEKLFF.

The chain links TRBV7-6 to TRBJ2-3, with D tentatively TRBD2 (6 bases). Germline values: CDR1 SGHVS, CDR2 FNYEAQ. V shed 0 bases and J shed 0 bases, with 7 bases lying between them. CDR3 size: 15 residues. The CDR3 protein is CASSLALASTDTQYF. CDR3 bases: TGTGCCAGCAGCTTAGCCCTAGCGAGCACAGATACGCAGTATTTT.

This clone occurred a few times. The V gene is TRBV29-1, the J gene TRBJ1-1; TRBD1 might be the D (5 bases). Trimming left V 5 bases short and J 5 bases short, with 21 bases between. This CDR3 comprises 15 residues. Germline V gene data show CDR1 as SQVTM and CDR2 as ANQGSEA. CDR3 loop: CSVHRPGEGRTEAFF. CDR3 coding DNA: TGCAGCGTTCATAGACCGGGGGAGGGGCGGACTGAAGCTTTCTTT.

The chain links TRBV7-9 to TRBJ2-1; D uncertain. The V gene's germline CDR1 is SEHNR and CDR2 FQNEAQ (reference sequence). V shed 1 base and J shed 6 bases, with 10 bases lying between them. CDR3 size: 14 residues. In nucleotides, the CDR3 is TGTGCCAGCAGCTTAGGGACCGCTGGCAATGAGCAGTTCTTC. Amino acid sequence: CASSLGTAGNEQFF.

The V and J genes are TRBV6-6 and TRBJ2-1; D uncertain. The CDR3 has 12 residues. V was trimmed by 1 base and J by 7 bases, leaving 5 bases between them. Germline V gene data show CDR1 as MNHNY and CDR2 as SVGAGI (reference sequence). The CDR3 protein is CASSYFSNEQFF. In DNA form, the CDR3 reads TGTGCCAGCAGTTACTTCTCTAATGAGCAGTTCTTC.

The chain recombines TRBV18 with TRBJ1-5; the D gene is possibly TRBD1 (5 bases). Germline assignment: CDR1 KGHSH and CDR2 LQKENI. This CDR3 comprises 17 residues. Deletions cut 3 bases from V and 6 bases from J, with 21 bases between. This chain's CDR3 is CASSPTGPQGPAQPQHF. DNA for the CDR3: TGTGCCAGCTCACCTACGGGACCGCAGGGTCCTGCTCAGCCCCAGCATTTT.

The chain couples TRBV11-2 to TRBJ2-3; D is undetermined. This CDR3 has 13 residues. The V end lost 5 bases, the J end lost 2 bases, and 8 bases lay between the germline ends. From germline, CDR1 is SGHAT and CDR2 FQNNGV. CDR3 loop: CASSAAHTDTQYF. The CDR3 bases are TGTGCCAGCAGCGCCGCTCACACAGATACGCAGTATTTT.

V gene TRBV5-4 combines with J gene TRBJ2-5; D remains unclear. The CDR3 spans 13 residues. Looked up from germline, CDR1 is SGHNT and CDR2 is YYREEE (reference sequence). Trimming took off 2 bases at V and 5 bases at J, with 10 bases between the two ends. The CDR3: CASSFRGPETQYF. The CDR3 DNA is TGTGCCAGCAGCTTCCGTGGACCTGAGACCCAGTACTTC.

CDR3 DNA sequence: TGTGCCAGCAGCTGGGGGACTTCTACGCTTATCGTATACAATGAGCAGTTCTTC. The encoded protein is CASSWGTSTLIVYNEQFF. The gene calls are TRBV5-4 and TRBJ2-1; TRBD2 is a possible D gene (6 bases). Trimming cost V 3 bases and J 4 bases, with 23 bases left between them. Germline V gene lookup returns CDR1 SGHNT and CDR2 YYREEE (reference sequence). The CDR3 spans 18 residues. Full variable domain (missing parts from reference TRBV5-4 and TRBJ2-1): ETGVTQSPTHLIKTRGQQVTLRCSSQSGHNTVSWYQQALGQGPQFIFQYYREEENGRGNFPPRFSGLQFPNYSSELNVNALELDDSALYLCASSWGTSTLIVYNEQFFGPGTRLTVL.

V usage is TRBV7-9 and J usage is TRBJ2-1; no clear D gene. Germline CDR1 is SEHNR and CDR2 is FQNEAQ (reference sequence). The CDR3 totals 12 residues. V was shortened by 5 bases and J by 7 bases, with 9 bases between the two germline ends. The CDR3 sequence is CASSVPWNEQFF. The CDR3 region has the DNA TGTGCCAGCAGCGTCCCCTGGAATGAGCAGTTCTTC.

About this clone: Other DNA sequences in the sample encode the same CDR3. V gene TRBV7-9 combines with J gene TRBJ1-2; D not certain. The CDR3 consists of 13 residues. The V and J ends lost 5 bases and 5 bases respectively, with 12 bases between them. In germline, CDR1 is SEHNR, CDR2 FQNEAQ (reference sequence). The CDR3 here is CASSITDGYGYTF. CDR3 nucleotides: TGTGCCAGCAGCATAACTGACGGATATGGCTACACCTTC.

V usage is TRBV29-1 and J usage is TRBJ2-3; D not certain. The CDR3 has 13 residues. Germline V gene data show CDR1 as SQVTM and CDR2 as ANQGSEA. V was pared by 1 base and J by 8 bases, with 13 bases between. The CDR3: CSVEGLELGTQYF. The CDR3 DNA follows: TGCAGCGTTGAAGGCCTAGAATTGGGTACGCAGTATTTT.

V and J are TRBV27 and TRBJ2-2; D might be TRBD1 (5 bases). This CDR3 has 13 amino acids. The germline CDR1 and CDR2 sequences are MNHEY and SMNVEV (reference sequence). V was trimmed by 7 bases and J by 7 bases, leaving 13 bases between them. CDR3 bases: TGTGCCAGCACAAGGGGAATTCACGGGGAGCTGTTTTTT. This codes for CASTRGIHGELFF.

The genes are TRBV19 and TRBJ2-7; D not resolved. The germline CDR1 and CDR2 sequences are LNHDA and SQIVND (reference sequence). V lost 3 bases to trimming and J lost 2 bases, with 11 bases between them. The CDR3 sequence is 14 residues long. The CDR3 sequence: CASSIDNSAYEQYF. The CDR3 DNA sequence: TGTGCCAGTAGTATCGACAATTCCGCCTACGAGCAGTACTTC.